The present entry profiles one TCR beta chain with its context. The CDR3 consists of 14 residues. Germline loops: CDR1 KGHSH, CDR2 LQKENI. Trimming removed 3 bases at V and 7 bases at J, with 13 bases between. This specimen belongs to a study of cytomegalovirus exposure and HLA in healthy donors. Across the whole study: As released early, the data held around 80 million unique TCRs from HLA-typed donors.

The PCR made use of 60 Vbeta and 13 Jbeta primers. Sequencing was performed with immunoSEQ multiplex PCR; in TCRdb, only in-frame clones are kept and a portion is missing. The sample contains tens of thousands of clones, about two thirds of which appear only once. The rearrangement joins TRBV18 to TRBJ1-5; no definite D call. The TCR was taken from a woman aged 45-60 years in good health and CMV-seropositive. The specimen was PBMCs. In nucleotides, the CDR3 is TGTGCCAGCTCACCCCCCGGGGTAGTGCAGCCCCAGCATTTT. Amino acid sequence: CASSPPGVVQPQHF.